A single sample gave rise to the 26 T cell receptor beta chains below, sequenced in a study of T-cell reconstitution after alpha-beta-depleted transplantation in children. As it was prepared, the TCRbeta library received unique molecular identifiers. TCRdb redid the calling of the PCR reads with MiXCR, one entry per CDR3 protein. This table has approximately 230,000 distinct CDR3 sequences, 20% to 30% appearing once. The source material was PBMCs, mostly from graft donor cells, sampled 360 days after TCRalphabeta/CD19-depleted stem cell transplant. These receptors all come from a female patient between 2 and 15 years old who had a stem cell transplant for congenital amegakaryocytic thrombocytopenia, so the T cells may come from the graft donor.

This clonotype came up many times. The chain links TRBV7-2 to TRBJ2-7; D is possibly TRBD1 or TRBD2 (5 bases each). CDR1 is SGHTA and CDR2 is FQGNSA in the germline V gene. The V end lost 2 bases, the J end lost 6 bases, and 11 bases lay between the germline ends. The CDR3 has 13 amino acids. This CDR3 reads CASSLHGTSEQYF. As DNA, the CDR3 is TGTGCCAGCAGCTTACATGGGACCTCCGAGCAGTACTTC.

This clonotype appeared many times. The CDR3, as DNA: TGTGCCAGCGGTCCCCTTTTGTACCCTGTAGGGAACATTCAGTACTTC. Protein: CASGPLLYPVGNIQYF. The chain recombines TRBV27 with TRBJ2-4; D unclear. Trimming left V 8 bases short and J 7 bases short, with 24 bases between. Germline CDR1 is MNHEY and CDR2 is SMNVEV (reference sequence). CDR3 length: 16 residues.

There are many counts of this clonotype. CDR3 DNA sequence: TGTGCCAGCAGTCTCAGACAGGTTCTCGAGCAGTACTTC. Translation: CASSLRQVLEQYF. This sequence joins TRBV12-3 or TRBV12-4 and TRBJ2-7; tentative D call: TRBD1 (6 bases). The CDR3 length is 13 residues. Trimming removed 5 bases at V and 6 bases at J, with 14 bases between.

The chain has TRBV7-9 and TRBJ2-1; D remains unclear. With 3 bases removed from V and 3 bases from J, the gap between germline ends came to 12 bases. Germline V gene data show CDR1 as SEHNR and CDR2 as FQNEAQ (reference sequence). The CDR3 loop spans 15 amino acids. The CDR3 nucleotides are TGTGCCAGCAGCTTTAGCTTAAGGTTCTACAATGAGCAGTTCTTC. Protein sequence: CASSFSLRFYNEQFF.

Only a few counts were recorded for this clonotype. The chain links TRBV4-1 to TRBJ2-5; D unresolved. The V end was cut by 1 base, the J end by 5 bases, with 11 bases between. There are 14 residues in the CDR3. Germline loops: CDR1 MGHRA, CDR2 YSYEKL. The CDR3 coding sequence is TGCGCCAGCAGCCAAGGCCACATTGGGGAGACCCAGTACTTC. This encodes CASSQGHIGETQYF.

Ten or more counts support this clonotype. At one of its ends the junction is not consistent with the germline gene, which may arise from a read error. This sequence joins TRBV5-1 and TRBJ2-2; D is undetermined. There are 14 residues in the CDR3. The germline gives CDR1 SGHRS, CDR2 YFSETQ. The DNA of the CDR3 is TGCGCCAGCAGCTTCAACTCTTGGGCCGGTGAGCTGTTTTTT. It yields the protein CASSFNSWAGELFF.

This clonotype was seen a handful of times. Because the CDR3 is missing its conserved closing phenylalanine or tryptophan, this is likely a read error. No DNA is shown, since the ends of the CDR3 on it are uncertain; the CDR3 is the one TCRdb lists. The chain joins TRBV3-1 to TRBJ2-1; TRBD1 reflects the table's D call only, with no check against the DNA. Germline V gives CDR1 LGHDT, CDR2 YNNKEL (reference sequence). Inclusive of both ends, the CDR3 amounts to 12 amino acids. This CDR3 reads CASSQVGLLWSL.

There are many counts of this clonotype. This chain uses TRBV10-2 with TRBJ2-1, with D perhaps being TRBD1 or TRBD2 (5 bases each). CDR3 length: 15 residues. From germline, CDR1 is WSHSY and CDR2 SAAADI. V shed 3 bases and J shed 8 bases, with 17 bases lying between them. CDR3: CASSDLWGISDEQFF. In DNA form, the CDR3 reads TGCGCCAGCAGTGATCTGTGGGGGATTAGTGATGAGCAGTTCTTC.

The rearrangement uses TRBV7-2 and TRBJ2-4; 7 positions match TRBD1. The V and J ends lost 1 base and 5 bases, in that order; junction bases with no gene match: 8. Germline V lookup: CDR1 SGHTA, CDR2 FQGNSA. The CDR3 is 16 amino acids. CDR3 bases: TGTGCCAGCAGCTTAGGAAGGGGGCCAGGTCAAAACATTCAGTACTTC. This encodes CASSLGRGPGQNIQYF.

V usage is TRBV14 and J usage is TRBJ2-7; maybe TRBD2 (6 bases). Germline CDR1 and CDR2: SGHDN and FVKESK. The CDR3 is 17 residues long. The V and J ends lost 3 bases and 0 bases respectively, with 18 bases between them. CDR3 nucleotide sequence: TGTGCCAGCAGCCACGTGCCGGGGACTCGATCCTCCTACGAGCAGTACTTC. This sequence encodes CASSHVPGTRSSYEQYF.

The rearrangement joins TRBV2 to TRBJ2-7; a weak D match, TRBD2 (5 bases). This CDR3 contains 12 residues. Germline V gives CDR1 SNHLY, CDR2 FYNNEI. V was trimmed by 6 bases and J by 4 bases, leaving 10 bases between them. The CDR3 protein is CASSGEGYEQYF. The CDR3 nucleotides read TGTGCCAGCAGCGGAGAGGGTTACGAGCAGTACTTC.

V gene TRBV12-3 or TRBV12-4 combines with J gene TRBJ1-1, with 8 bases aligning to TRBD1. Trimming at V came to 6 bases and at J to 10 bases, leaving 4 bases not matched to a gene. The CDR3 totals 11 residues. In DNA form, the CDR3 reads TGTGCCAGCAGCTCCAGGGGGCCAGCTTTCTTT. Translated: CASSSRGPAFF.

This clonotype has only a few counts. The chain carries TRBV12-3 or TRBV12-4 and TRBJ1-4; no definite D call. The CDR3 length is 14 residues. Trimming removed 6 bases at V and 8 bases at J, with 16 bases between. The CDR3 DNA sequence: TGTGCCAGCAGCCCACGGGGAGGTTGGGAAAAACTGTTTTTT. Its protein product is CASSPRGGWEKLFF.

The chain links TRBV28 to TRBJ1-2, with 8 bases that match TRBD1. CDR3 length equals 14 residues. Germline assignment: CDR1 MDHEN and CDR2 SYDVKM. Trimming cost V 3 bases and J 4 bases; bases outside gene matches: 4. The CDR3 region has the DNA TGTGCCAGCAGTTTCGGGCAGGGGGCCTATGGCTACACCTTC. It yields the protein CASSFGQGAYGYTF.

In this sample, this clonotype turned up a few times. CDR3: CASSSADRAYSNQPQHF. DNA for the CDR3: TGTGCCAGCAGTTCCGCGGACAGGGCTTATAGCAATCAGCCCCAGCATTTT. The chain is built from TRBV12-3 or TRBV12-4 and TRBJ1-5; 8 nucleotides match TRBD1. V lost 4 bases and J lost 0; bases outside the gene matches: 8. CDR3 length: 17 residues.

The J gene is TRBJ2-6, the V gene TRBV6-5; tentatively, D is TRBD1 (5 bases). The germline V gene encodes CDR1 MNHEY and CDR2 SVGAGI. Trimming removed 4 bases from V and 2 bases from J, with 6 bases in between. The CDR3 contains 14 residues. CDR3 protein: CASSWGPGANVLTF. CDR3 DNA sequence: TGTGCCAGCAGTTGGGGCCCTGGGGCCAACGTCCTGACTTTC.

The rearrangement links TRBV27 to TRBJ1-1; 8 bases agree with TRBD1. J lost 0 bases, V lost 7 bases, and 13 bases had no gene match. Germline V lookup: CDR1 MNHEY, CDR2 SMNVEV (reference sequence). CDR3 length equals 17 residues. CDR3 loop: CASNAGGASRMNTEAFF. The CDR3 DNA reads as TGTGCCAGCAACGCAGGGGGCGCCTCCCGCATGAACACTGAAGCTTTCTTT.

The rearrangement uses TRBV4-1 and TRBJ2-5; 8 bases map to TRBD2. Germline CDR1 and CDR2: MGHRA and YSYEKL. The junction had 9 bases not matched to a gene; V was cut back by 0 bases and J by 0 bases. The CDR3 has 18 amino acids. CDR3 amino acids: CASSQDGIAGYHQETQYF. CDR3 DNA: TGCGCCAGCAGCCAAGATGGGATAGCGGGGTACCACCAAGAGACCCAGTACTTC.

This clonotype has a handful of counts. The chain has TRBV7-3 and TRBJ2-2; 9 nucleotides agree with TRBD2. V trimming: 5 bases; J trimming: 0 bases; junction bases outside the gene matches: 4. The CDR3 covers 16 residues. Germline V gene data show CDR1 as SGHTA and CDR2 as FQGTGA. In DNA form, the CDR3 reads TGTGCCAGCAGCCTAGGACTAGCGCCGAACACCGGGGAGCTGTTTTTT. Amino acid sequence: CASSLGLAPNTGELFF.

The chain employs TRBV27 and TRBJ2-7; unclear D gene. This CDR3 has 14 amino acids. V lost 6 bases and J lost 3, with 15 bases in between. Germline V gene lookup returns CDR1 MNHEY and CDR2 SMNVEV (reference sequence). Here the CDR3 reads CASSQIRFNYEQYF. DNA of the CDR3: TGTGCCAGCAGCCAGATCAGGTTTAACTACGAGCAGTACTTC.

The sample holds one count of this clonotype. The chain couples TRBV2 to TRBJ2-2; tentatively, D is TRBD2 (5 bases). The CDR3 loop spans 14 amino acids. The V end lost 6 bases, the J end lost 0 bases, and 8 bases lay between the germline ends. From germline, CDR1 is SNHLY and CDR2 FYNNEI. CDR3 sequence: CASRSLANTGELFF. CDR3 sequence (DNA): TGTGCCAGCAGATCACTAGCGAACACCGGGGAGCTGTTTTTT.

This rearrangement joins TRBV20-1 to TRBJ2-7; weak D call: TRBD1 (5 bases). Trimming shortened V by 1 base and J by 6 bases, and 13 bases separated the two germline ends. CDR3 length: 13 residues. Germline assignment: CDR1 DFQATT and CDR2 SNEGSKA (reference sequence). CDR3 nucleotide sequence: TGCAGTGCTAGAGTTATCAGGGCAGGCGAGCAGTACTTC. Translating gives CSARVIRAGEQYF.

The chain recombines TRBV3-1 with TRBJ2-2, with D possibly TRBD1 on 6 matching bases. The CDR3 totals 15 residues. V was clipped by 5 bases and J by 5 bases, with 15 bases between them. In germline, CDR1 is LGHDT, CDR2 YNNKEL (reference sequence). CDR3 DNA sequence: TGTGCCAGCAGCGTGACGGGACATTGGACCGGGGAGCTGTTTTTT. This encodes CASSVTGHWTGELFF. The whole variable domain, remainder taken from reference TRBV3-1 and TRBJ2-2, is DTAVSQTPKYLVTQMGNDKSIKCEQNLGHDTMYWYKQDSKKFLKIMFSYNNKELIINETVPNRFSPKSPDKAHLNLHINSLELGDSAVYFCASSVTGHWTGELFFGEGSRLTVL.

To note about this clonotype: The CDR3 end shows no conserved phenylalanine or tryptophan, and so a read error is likely. The DNA is left out, because the CDR3 cannot be placed on it with certainty; the CDR3 is given as TCRdb lists it. The rearrangement uses TRBV20-1 and TRBJ2-7; TRBD1, the table's D call, was not compared with the DNA. The CDR3 totals 11 residues, both ends included. Germline V gene lookup returns CDR1 DFQATT and CDR2 SNEGSKA (reference sequence). CDR3: CSASPLARAVL.

Ten or more counts support this clonotype. The chain employs TRBV6-2 or TRBV6-3 and TRBJ2-7; maybe TRBD2 (5 bases). This CDR3 comprises 16 residues. Trimming removed 7 bases at V and 5 bases at J, with 24 bases between. In germline, CDR1 is MNHEY, CDR2 SVGEGT. CDR3 nucleotides: TGTGCCAGCACCAGAACCGGACTCCTAACTACCCACGAGCAGTACTTC. This gives the protein CASTRTGLLTTHEQYF.

This chain joins TRBV6-5 and TRBJ2-3; TRBD2 aligns across 14 bases. V gave up 4 bases and J gave up 8 bases; unmatched junction bases: 8. Germline V lookup: CDR1 MNHEY, CDR2 SVGAGI. CDR3 size: 16 residues. DNA of the CDR3: TGTGCCAGCAGTTCGACTAGCGGGGGGGCTTTTGGTACGCAGTATTTT. Its translation is CASSSTSGGAFGTQYF.